A selection of T cell receptor beta chains follows, all from one sample in a study of OX40 agonist ivuxolimab in advanced cancers. Libraries were prepared by immunoSEQ multiplex PCR; TCRdb keeps only in-frame clonotypes and omits some of them. The sample lists almost 50,000 clones, 80% to 90% occurring once. This specimen consisted of CD4+ or CD8+ T cells sorted from blood, obtained in a trial of the OX40 agonist ivuxolimab. These receptors were taken from an adult with an advanced solid tumor such as melanoma, head and neck, liver or kidney cancer. CDR3s include the opening cysteine and the closing phenylalanine or tryptophan. The D gene is left open where the match is weak. A row's size may be missing; if present it is once, few, many or a size class.

NA | TRBJ1-1 | TRBV28 | NA | TGTGCCAGCAGACGAAGGTGGTCTTCGAACACTGAAGCTTTCTTT | CASRRRWSSNTEAFF
NA | TRBJ2-2 | TRBV29-1 | NA | TGCAGCGTTGACTCAGGGATGAACACCGGGGAGCTGTTTTTT | CSVDSGMNTGELFF
NA | TRBJ1-1 | TRBV28 | few | TGTGCCAGCAGGGATATGAACACTGAAGCTTTCTTT | CASRDMNTEAFF
NA | TRBJ2-2 | TRBV7-8 | NA | TGTGCCAGTGGGGGGATAGGGGAGCTGTTTTTT | CASGGIGELFF
TRBD1 | TRBJ1-1 | TRBV13 | NA | TGTGCCAGCAGCTTAGAGGGGGCAGTAAACACTGAAGCTTTCTTT | CASSLEGAVNTEAFF
TRBD2 | TRBJ2-3 | TRBV5-1 | NA | TGCGCCAGCAGCCGTCTTGGAAGGGGGACTAGCGGGACTAGCACAGATACGCAGTATTTT | CASSRLGRGTSGTSTDTQYF
NA | TRBJ2-7 | TRBV10-1 | NA | TGCGCCAGCAGTCTGGAAAGGGTCCCGAGAGTCTACGAGCAGTACTTC | CASSLERVPRVYEQYF
NA | TRBJ1-1 | TRBV29-1 | NA | TGCAGCGTTGTGGGGATTATGAACACTGAAGCTTTCTTT | CSVVGIMNTEAFF
NA | TRBJ1-1 | TRBV20-1 | once | TGCAGTGCTCAGGGACCCACTGAAGCTTTCTTT | CSAQGPTEAFF
TRBD2 | TRBJ2-5 | TRBV7-2 | NA | TGTGCCAGCAGCTTACTGCCGCTAGCGGCCCGGGCGACCCAGTACTTC | CASSLLPLAARATQYF
TRBD1 | TRBJ2-5 | TRBV9 | NA | TGTGCCAGCAGCGTCCAGGGGGCAGGTGAGACCCAGTACTTC | CASSVQGAGETQYF
TRBD1 | TRBJ2-7 | TRBV6-5 | NA | TGTGCCAGCAGTTACTTCGGGACAGGGGGCTACGAGCAGTACTTC | CASSYFGTGGYEQYF
NA | TRBJ2-7 | TRBV6-6 | NA | TGTGCCAGCAGTTCTCTGGAGGCGGCCGTCGAGCAGTACTTC | CASSSLEAAVEQYF
TRBD2 | TRBJ2-1 | TRBV29-1 | NA | TGCAGCGATGGACTAAGCGGGAGCTACAATGAGCAGTTCTTC | CSDGLSGSYNEQFF
TRBD2 | TRBJ2-1 | TRBV11-3 | NA | TGTGCCGACAGCGGGAGCGGTGAGCAGTTCTTC | CADSGSGEQFF
NA | TRBJ2-7 | TRBV6-1 | NA | TGTGCCAGCAGTGAAGGACAACGACCTTACGAGCAGTACTTC | CASSEGQRPYEQYF
NA | TRBJ1-5 | TRBV5-4 | NA | TGTGCCAGCAGCATGCCTGGGATGCCCCAGCATTTT | CASSMPGMPQHF
NA | TRBJ2-1 | TRBV27 | NA | TGTGCCAGCAGTTTCACTAGCTCTGAGCAGTTCTTC | CASSFTSSEQFF
TRBD2 | TRBJ2-7 | TRBV5-6 | NA | TGTGCCAGCAGCCCCCCGCTCCGGACTAGCAGCTACGAGCAGTACTTC | CASSPPLRTSSYEQYF
TRBD2 | TRBJ2-5 | TRBV7-3 | NA | TGTGCCAGCAGCTTACCTCTCGGGACTAGCGGGAACCAAGAGACCCAGTACTTC | CASSLPLGTSGNQETQYF
NA | TRBJ1-6 | TRBV6-1 | NA | TGTGCCAGCAGTTTTTTAACAGAGAATTCACCCCTCCACTTT | CASSFLTENSPLHF
NA | TRBJ2-7 | TRBV6-1 | NA | TGTGCCAGCAGTGGGGGAGGAGGGCTCCCCTACGAGCAGTACTTC | CASSGGGGLPYEQYF
NA | TRBJ1-4 | TRBV6-4 | NA | TGTGCCAGCAGTGACTCTAGGGTAACAAACGAAAAACTGTTTTTT | CASSDSRVTNEKLFF
NA | TRBJ1-1 | TRBV19 | NA | TGTGCCAGTAGTGTTGCAGGGCCACAGGGTGCGGACACTGAAGCTTTCTTT | CASSVAGPQGADTEAFF
NA | TRBJ2-3 | TRBV19 | NA | TGTGCCAGTAGTATAGATATTGCAGATACGCAGTATTTT | CASSIDIADTQYF
NA | TRBJ1-1 | TRBV11-3 | NA | TGTGCCAGCAGCTTAGTGGAAAACACTGAAGCTTTCTTT | CASSLVENTEAFF
TRBD1 | TRBJ1-2 | TRBV28 | NA | TGTGCCAGCAGCCCCGAACAGGGGTTCTATGGCTACACCTTC | CASSPEQGFYGYTF
NA | TRBJ2-3 | TRBV7-3 | once | TGTGCCAGCAGCTTAAGGCCAGGGCTCACAGATACGCAGTATTTT | CASSLRPGLTDTQYF
TRBD1 | TRBJ2-1 | TRBV19 | NA | TGTGCCAGTAATCTGGGACAGGACCACAATGAGCAGTTCTTC | CASNLGQDHNEQFF
TRBD1 | TRBJ2-1 | TRBV6-1 | NA | TGTGCCAGCGGGCAAACCGGGACAGACTACAATGAGCAGTTCTTC | CASGQTGTDYNEQFF
TRBD1 | TRBJ1-3 | TRBV9 | NA | TGTGCCAGCAGCGTAGGGACAGGTCTCGCTGGAAACACCATATATTTT | CASSVGTGLAGNTIYF
NA | TRBJ2-5 | TRBV5-6 | NA | TGTGCCAGCAGCTTTTCTGGACAGCAAGAGACCCAGTACTTC | CASSFSGQQETQYF
NA | TRBJ1-2 | TRBV28 | NA | TGTGCCAGCAGGAAACAAGAGGATGGGGGCTACACCTTC | CASRKQEDGGYTF
NA | TRBJ2-3 | TRBV12-5 | NA | TGTGCTAGTGGTTCAGGCTCCGGCGCAGATACGCAGTATTTT | CASGSGSGADTQYF
NA | TRBJ1-1 | TRBV19 | NA | TGTGCCAGTAGTATGAGGGGCAGTAAAGCTTTCTTT | CASSMRGSKAFF
TRBD1 | TRBJ1-2 | TRBV28 | NA | TGTGCCAGCGGACAGGGGGCAGGGGGCTACACCTTC | CASGQGAGGYTF
TRBD2 | TRBJ2-1 | TRBV7-6 | few | TGTGCCAGCAGCTTAGAGGCTAGCGGAGGATACAATGAGCAGTTCTTC | CASSLEASGGYNEQFF
NA | TRBJ2-5 | TRBV7-9 | NA | TGTGCCAGCAGCTTGGGGGGATTAGAGACCCAGTACTTC | CASSLGGLETQYF
NA | TRBJ1-5 | TRBV11-3 | NA | TGTGCCAGCAGCCCAGGGGCGGGTAGCAATCAGCCCCAGCATTTT | CASSPGAGSNQPQHF
TRBD1 | TRBJ1-2 | TRBV27 | NA | TGTGCCAGCAGTTTAAGTTACCTATCTCAGGGGGGCAAAGGCTACACCTTC | CASSLSYLSQGGKGYTF
TRBD1 | TRBJ2-1 | TRBV28 | NA | TGTGCCAGCAGTCCGACAGGGTCCAACTACAATGAGCAGTTCTTC | CASSPTGSNYNEQFF
NA | TRBJ1-1 | TRBV5-4 | NA | TGTGCCAGCAGCGTCGGACTGAAGTACACTGAAGCTTTCTTT | CASSVGLKYTEAFF
NA | TRBJ1-2 | TRBV5-6 | NA | TGTGCCAGCAGCTTGTTGGATTCTTATGGCTACACCTTC | CASSLLDSYGYTF
NA | TRBJ1-4 | TRBV6-1 | NA | TGTGCCAGCAGTGAAGGCCCCACCCATGAAAAACTGTTTTTT | CASSEGPTHEKLFF
NA | TRBJ1-1 | TRBV5-1 | NA | TGCGCCAGCAGCGAACAGGGTTATTACACTGAAGCTTTCTTT | CASSEQGYYTEAFF
NA | TRBJ2-7 | TRBV6-5 | NA | TGTGCCAGCAGTTATGGCCCACGAGACTACGAGCAGTACTTC | CASSYGPRDYEQYF